This T cell receptor beta chain came from a study of spatial heterogeneity in lung cancer. About the research overall: Beta-chain sequences were consistently detected more often than alpha-chain sequences. Correlation of TCR transcript counts in tumor regions with a T cell module score from matched bulk RNA-seq was strong. Study-wide points: Tracking of tumor mutation counts was seen in expanded intratumoral alpha and beta TCR counts.

The CDR3 loop spans 18 amino acids. CDR1 is SGDLS, CDR2 YYNGEE, per germline. The ends lost 0 bases at V and 2 bases at J; junction bases unmatched: 12. By frequency in the sample, this clonotype is medium-sized (0.01 to 0.1%). Its antigen is still unknown. Time point in this sample: sample taken at primary tumor resection. Unsorted samples of tumor, nontumor lung or frozen PBMC had their whole RNA sequenced. TCRdb itself ran the 5' RACE reads through MiXCR, one entry per CDR3 protein. This repertoire shows about 13,000 distinct CDR3 sequences, 5.5% to 8.5% found once; its top ten account for about 3.5%.

The origin of this receptor is a female donor with early-stage non-small cell lung cancer. The V call is TRBV9, the J call TRBJ2-3; TRBD2 aligns across 7 bases. Sequenced material: lung tumor tissue, taken at surgery. CDR3 protein: CASSVATASGGATDTQYF. CDR3 bases: TGTGCCAGCAGCGTAGCTACGGCTAGCGGAGGCGCCACAGATACGCAGTATTTT.